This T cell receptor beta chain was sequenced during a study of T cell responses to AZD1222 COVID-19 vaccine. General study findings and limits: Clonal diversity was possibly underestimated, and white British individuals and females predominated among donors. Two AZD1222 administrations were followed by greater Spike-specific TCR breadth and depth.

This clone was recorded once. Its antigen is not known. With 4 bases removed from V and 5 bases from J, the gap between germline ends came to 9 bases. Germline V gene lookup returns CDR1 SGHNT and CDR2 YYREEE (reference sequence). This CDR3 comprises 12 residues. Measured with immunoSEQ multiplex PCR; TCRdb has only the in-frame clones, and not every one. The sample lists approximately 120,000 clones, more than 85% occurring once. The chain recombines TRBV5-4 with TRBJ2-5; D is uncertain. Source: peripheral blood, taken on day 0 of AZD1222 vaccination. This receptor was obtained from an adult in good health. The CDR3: CASSTPRETQYF. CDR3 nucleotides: TGTGCCAGCAGCACTCCCCGGGAGACCCAGTACTTC.